This T cell receptor beta chain was retrieved from a study of blood T cell repertoires in COVID-19. Background on the study: Researchers got acute and convalescent COVID-19 samples from the United States, Italy and Spain. Nucleic acid was either cDNA or gDNA, and it came from T cells, B-cell-depleted T cells, or PBMCs.

It was during active infection that Seattle patients were enrolled and then longitudinally followed. In the authors' methods: For nucleated cells, counts were estimated from reference gene primer amplification. Using immunoSEQ multiplex PCR, the repertoire was profiled, and TCRdb retains in-frame clones only, with some absent. V and J calls and clone size come straight from that table; D and trimming were deduced from the DNA. Of about 500,000 clones listed, roughly nine tenths are singletons. The V and J ends lost 6 bases and 7 bases, in that order; junction bases with no gene match: 11. The germline V gene has CDR1 MNHNY and CDR2 SVGAGI (reference sequence). The CDR3 loop spans 14 amino acids.

The V call is TRBV6-6, the J call TRBJ1-2; the match to TRBD1 covers 7 bases. Sequenced sample: peripheral blood. The receptor's source is a man aged 18 to 35 with COVID-19, enrolled during active disease. The CDR3 nucleotides are TGTGCCAGCAGCCCAGACACGGCAGGGGGTGGCTACACCTTC. Translated: CASSPDTAGGGYTF.